This T cell receptor (beta chain) was sequenced for a study of T cell changes during pregnancy in multiple sclerosis. V lost 0 bases and J lost 8; bases outside the gene matches: 6. Germline-derived CDR1 and CDR2 are MGHRA and YSYEKL. The CDR3 covers 14 residues. Sequencing was performed with immunoSEQ multiplex PCR; in TCRdb, only in-frame clones are kept and a portion is missing. The sample lists approximately 97,000 clones, 90% occurring once. Sequencing was performed on peripheral blood, taken in the second trimester of pregnancy. The receptor's source is a female donor in good health, enrolled as a control in a pregnancy study. This rearrangement joins TRBV4-1 to TRBJ1-2; 7 bases fit TRBD1. The CDR3 nucleotides are TGCGCCAGCAGCCAAGACGCAGGGGGAATAGGCTACACCTTC. The encoded protein is CASSQDAGGIGYTF.